The 26 T cell receptor beta chains presented below share a single source sample, sequenced in a study of beta chain features in type 1 diabetes. Sequencing targeted expressed TCRB transcripts, as all isolated RNA had been reverse transcribed. Some clones are missing from TCRdb's copy, which holds only in-frame ones; the method was immunoSEQ multiplex PCR. Here the sample spans approximately 160,000 clones, around 8% being singletons. Sample: central memory CD4+ T cells from blood. The receptors stem from a man aged 18 to 35 in good health.

On this clone itself: The sample has other DNA sequences that encode this CDR3 too. The J gene is TRBJ2-3, the V gene TRBV7-6; possible D gene TRBD2, 5 bases. Germline CDR1 SGHVS, CDR2 FNYEAQ. The V gene lost 1 base and the J gene lost 6 bases, with 11 bases spanning the gap. CDR3 length: 14 residues. Written as DNA, the CDR3 is TGTGCCAGCAGCTTAGGGAGCGGTGGTGATACGCAGTATTTT. It yields the protein CASSLGSGGDTQYF. Combining the CDR3 with reference TRBV7-6 and TRBJ2-3 gives the whole variable domain GAGVSQSPRYKVTKRGQDVALRCDPISGHVSLYWYRQALGQGPEFLTYFNYEAQQDKSGLPNDRFSAERPEGSISTLTIQRTEQRDSAMYRCASSLGSGGDTQYFGPGTRLTVL.

The genes are TRBV7-2 and TRBJ1-5, with TRBD1 as a possible D gene (6 bases). This CDR3 spans 13 amino acids. Germline loops: CDR1 SGHTA, CDR2 FQGNSA. The V end lost 5 bases, the J end lost 5 bases, and 10 bases lay between the germline ends. CDR3 coding DNA: TGTGCCAGCAGCCCACAGGGCTATCAGCCCCAGCATTTT. Protein: CASSPQGYQPQHF.

The chain joins TRBV6-6 to TRBJ2-7, with TRBD1 identical over 8 bases. The CDR3 is made up of 15 amino acids. The J segment lost 1 base and the V segment lost 6 bases, leaving 8 bases of the junction unmatched. Germline loops: CDR1 MNHNY, CDR2 SVGAGI (reference sequence). The CDR3 coding sequence is TGTGCCAGCAGCAGGGGGACAGGTGGGTCCTACGAGCAGTACTTC. Translation: CASSRGTGGSYEQYF.

The rearrangement joins TRBV27 to TRBJ2-5, with a weak D call TRBD2 (6 bases). Trimming left V 2 bases short and J 5 bases short, with 15 bases between. From germline, CDR1 is MNHEY and CDR2 SMNVEV (reference sequence). This CDR3 region has 15 residues. CDR3: CASSLMGGVIETQYF. The CDR3 nucleotides read TGTGCCAGCAGTTTAATGGGCGGGGTTATCGAGACCCAGTACTTC.

The sample holds many counts of this clone. CDR3 region: CSVPGGGYGYTF. The DNA of the CDR3 is TGCAGCGTTCCCGGGGGAGGCTATGGCTACACCTTC. V gene TRBV29-1 combines with J gene TRBJ1-2; D may be TRBD1 (5 bases). Germline CDR1 is SQVTM and CDR2 is ANQGSEA. The V end was cut by 5 bases, the J end by 4 bases, with 11 bases between. CDR3 length equals 12 residues.

This clone occurred a few times. The chain recombines TRBV19 with TRBJ2-1, with D possibly being TRBD2 (5 bases). This CDR3 has 14 amino acids. Looked up from germline, CDR1 is LNHDA and CDR2 is SQIVND (reference sequence). Trimming stripped 8 bases from V and 9 bases from J, with 20 bases between. The CDR3 DNA sequence: TGTGCCAGTGGAACCCTAGCTGCGGCTGGTGAGCAGTTCTTC. It encodes CASGTLAAAGEQFF.

V usage is TRBV18 and J usage is TRBJ2-3, with 10 bases matching TRBD1. Per germline, CDR1 KGHSH and CDR2 LQKENI. The CDR3 has 16 amino acids. V gave up 6 bases and J gave up 1 base; unmatched junction bases: 7. CDR3 in DNA: TGTGCCAGCTCCCGACGGACAGGGGGAGGCACAGATACGCAGTATTTT. Translated: CASSRRTGGGTDTQYF. Full variable domain (rest looked up from reference TRBV18 and TRBJ2-3): NAGVMQNPRHLVRRRGQEARLRCSPMKGHSHVYWYRQLPEEGLKFMVYLQKENIIDESGMPKERFSAEFPKEGPSILRIQQVVRGDSAAYFCASSRRTGGGTDTQYFGPGTRLTVL.

CDR3 bases: TGTGCCAGCAGCTTCCGACATGGGAGCAATCAGCCCCAGCATTTT. Residues: CASSFRHGSNQPQHF. The chain is built from TRBV11-2 and TRBJ1-5; no definite D call. The germline CDR1 and CDR2 sequences are SGHAT and FQNNGV. The CDR3 is 15 amino acids. V lost 3 bases, J lost 1 base, and 10 bases lay in between.

For this clone: Possible read error: a much larger clone is one base away. J is TRBJ2-7 and V is TRBV2; the D is unclear. The length of the CDR3 is 11 residues. V lost 6 bases to trimming and J lost 0 bases, with 3 bases between them. Germline V gene sequence: CDR1 SNHLY, CDR2 FYNNEI. CDR3 amino acids: CASSLSYEQYF. The CDR3 DNA sequence: TGTGCCAGCAGCCTCTCCTACGAGCAGTACTTC.

In its sample, this clone was seen a few times. The chain links TRBV4-2 to TRBJ2-1; 12 bases map to TRBD2. The V and J ends lost 3 bases and 5 bases, in that order; junction bases with no gene match: 5. From germline, CDR1 is LGHNA and CDR2 YNFKEQ. The CDR3 extends over 16 amino acids. CDR3 sequence (DNA): TGTGCCAGCAGCCAGATACGGACTAGCGGGGACAATGAGCAGTTCTTC. Its translation: CASSQIRTSGDNEQFF.

This clone appeared a few times. The chain joins TRBV5-5 to TRBJ1-2, with 9 nucleotides matching TRBD1. The CDR3 length is 15 residues. Germline V gene sequence: CDR1 SGHKS, CDR2 YYEKEE (reference sequence). Trimming removed 0 bases from V and 8 bases from J; junction bases left unmatched: 8. CDR3 DNA sequence: TGTGCCAGCAGCTTGGGCCCGGGACAGGGCGGAGGCTACACCTTC. This gives the protein CASSLGPGQGGGYTF.

This clone was found many times. This chain links TRBV14 with TRBJ2-1; D might be TRBD2 (6 bases). The V and J ends lost 0 bases and 11 bases respectively, with 11 bases between them. Germline V gives CDR1 SGHDN, CDR2 FVKESK. The CDR3 extends over 13 amino acids. CDR3 loop: CASSQDLAGQQFF. The CDR3 nucleotides are TGTGCCAGCAGCCAAGATCTTGCGGGACAGCAGTTCTTC.

This clone was detected a few times. The V call is TRBV28, the J call TRBJ2-1; 7 bases map to TRBD2. Germline CDR1 and CDR2: MDHEN and SYDVKM. This CDR3 is 16 amino acids long. Germline trimming cut 4 bases from V and 5 bases from J; bases unmatched to any gene: 11. The CDR3 protein is CASSSGEGRFDNEQFF. The DNA of the CDR3 is TGTGCCAGCAGTTCTGGGGAGGGCAGGTTTGACAATGAGCAGTTCTTC.

This clone was seen many times. The CDR3, as DNA: TGCGCCAGCAGCCAATTCCAAGATACGCAGTATTTT. Amino acids: CASSQFQDTQYF. This sequence joins TRBV4-3 and TRBJ2-3; D remains ambiguous. This CDR3 region has 12 residues. Germline V gives CDR1 LGHNA, CDR2 YSLEER. The V gene lost 2 bases and the J gene lost 5 bases, with 5 bases spanning the gap.

This clone was recorded a few times. The rearrangement joins TRBV7-3 to TRBJ1-1; D is perhaps TRBD1 (6 bases). CDR3 length: 14 amino acids. Germline CDR1 SGHTA, CDR2 FQGTGA. Deletions cut 1 base from V and 4 bases from J, with 10 bases between. The CDR3 region has the DNA TGTGCCAGCAGCTTAAACAGGGAAGGCACTGAAGCTTTCTTT. It translates to CASSLNREGTEAFF.

The chain carries TRBV4-1 and TRBJ2-3; D may be TRBD2 (7 bases). Trimming left V 3 bases short and J 5 bases short, with 21 bases between. The germline V gene encodes CDR1 MGHRA and CDR2 YSYEKL. The CDR3 is 17 residues long. The CDR3 sequence is CASSHPRGGGPVDTQYF. The CDR3 nucleotides are TGCGCCAGCAGCCACCCTCGTGGGGGGGGGCCGGTAGATACGCAGTATTTT.

This clone was counted ten times or more. The gene calls are TRBV29-1 and TRBJ2-3; 8 bases fit TRBD2. Germline V lookup: CDR1 SQVTM, CDR2 ANQGSEA. Unmatched junction bases numbered 12, after V lost 0 bases and J lost 4 bases. The CDR3 spans 17 residues. The CDR3 sequence is CSVEDRFSGRFADTQYF. DNA for the CDR3: TGCAGCGTTGAAGATCGGTTCAGCGGGAGATTTGCAGATACGCAGTATTTT.

In its sample, this clone was seen many times. The rearrangement uses TRBV27 and TRBJ2-3; maybe TRBD2 (5 bases). This CDR3 is built from 14 residues. Per germline, CDR1 MNHEY and CDR2 SMNVEV (reference sequence). Trimming removed 5 bases from V and 2 bases from J, with 11 bases in between. CDR3 DNA sequence: TGTGCCAGCAGTCAAGGACTGGTCACAGATACGCAGTATTTT. Translation: CASSQGLVTDTQYF.

The table lists this clone with many counts. The V and J genes are TRBV30 and TRBJ1-3, with TRBD1 matching 12 bases. J gave up 2 bases and V 4 bases, and 3 bases lay outside the gene matches. The germline V gene has CDR1 GTSNPN and CDR2 SVGIG (reference sequence). The CDR3 is made up of 15 amino acids. The CDR3 sequence: CAWTWDRGPGNTIYF. As DNA, the CDR3 is TGTGCCTGGACCTGGGACAGGGGGCCTGGAAACACCATATATTTT.

The gene calls are TRBV5-1 and TRBJ2-2; TRBD1 matches 8 bases. Germline lookup yields CDR1 SGHRS and CDR2 YFSETQ. V trimming: 0 bases; J trimming: 9 bases; junction bases outside the gene matches: 10. The CDR3 has 16 residues. The CDR3 sequence: CASSLALGQGARELFF. Here the CDR3 DNA reads TGCGCCAGCAGCTTGGCCCTGGGGCAGGGGGCAAGGGAGCTGTTTTTT.

This clone was counted only a few times. The chain employs TRBV30 and TRBJ1-4; TRBD1 agrees at 7 bases. The CDR3 length is 16 residues. CDR1 GTSNPN and CDR2 SVGIG come from the germline V gene (reference sequence). The J segment lost 6 bases and the V segment lost 2 bases, leaving 12 bases of the junction unmatched. As DNA, the CDR3 is TGTGCCTGGAGTTCACTGCCGCAGGGGGGCTATGAAAAACTGTTTTTT. Translating it yields CAWSSLPQGGYEKLFF.

This clone was recorded at least ten times. The chain has TRBV7-9 and TRBJ2-4, with D perhaps TRBD2 (5 bases). Germline V gene sequence: CDR1 SEHNR, CDR2 FQNEAQ (reference sequence). The CDR3 sequence is 12 residues long. Trimming shortened V by 8 bases and J by 7 bases, and 12 bases separated the two germline ends. CDR3 in amino acids: CASRSSGNIQYF. The CDR3 nucleotides read TGTGCCAGCCGGTCATCGGGGAACATTCAGTACTTC.

In this sample, this clone turned up a few times. The chain has TRBV18 and TRBJ1-1; D might be TRBD1 (6 bases). V was pared by 3 bases and J by 0 bases, with 11 bases between. This CDR3 is built from 15 residues. Germline V lookup: CDR1 KGHSH, CDR2 LQKENI. The CDR3 loop reads CASSPRQVLNTEAFF. DNA for the CDR3: TGTGCCAGCTCACCCCGACAGGTTCTGAACACTGAAGCTTTCTTT.

The genes are TRBV15 and TRBJ1-2; unclear D gene. CDR3 length: 15 residues. Germline CDR1 LNHNV, CDR2 YYDKDF (reference sequence). The ends were cut back, 3 bases at V and 4 bases at J, with 15 bases in the middle. The CDR3 nucleotides are TGTGCCACCAGCAGCCCTGGTGGGAGAAGCTATGGCTACACCTTC. Its translation is CATSSPGGRSYGYTF.

The chain links TRBV19 to TRBJ2-2; 11 bases agree with TRBD2. V was clipped by 4 bases and J by 7 bases; unmatched bases: 8. Per the germline V gene, CDR1 is LNHDA and CDR2 is SQIVND (reference sequence). The CDR3 has 16 residues. CDR3 coding DNA: TGTGCCAGTAGTACCGAACTAGCGGGAGTAGGCGGGGAGCTGTTTTTT. Its translation is CASSTELAGVGGELFF. The full variable domain, with the rest looked up from reference TRBV19 and TRBJ2-2, is DGGITQSPKYLFRKEGQNVTLSCEQNLNHDAMYWYRQDPGQGLRLIYYSQIVNDFQKGDIAEGYSVSREKKESFPLTVTSAQKNPTAFYLCASSTELAGVGGELFFGEGSRLTVL.

This clone was counted a few times. This chain links TRBV19 with TRBJ2-1; 8 nucleotides agree with TRBD1. The junction had 5 bases not matched to a gene; V was cut back by 5 bases and J by 5 bases. From germline, CDR1 is LNHDA and CDR2 SQIVND (reference sequence). CDR3 length: 14 residues. CDR3 protein: CASSRRTGNNEQFF. CDR3 bases: TGTGCCAGTAGTCGCCGGACAGGGAACAATGAGCAGTTCTTC. The full variable domain, completed using reference TRBV19 and TRBJ2-1, is DGGITQSPKYLFRKEGQNVTLSCEQNLNHDAMYWYRQDPGQGLRLIYYSQIVNDFQKGDIAEGYSVSREKKESFPLTVTSAQKNPTAFYLCASSRRTGNNEQFFGPGTRLTVL.